This T cell receptor (beta chain) was retrieved from a study of T cell changes during pregnancy in multiple sclerosis. CDR3 length: 16 amino acids. The V gene's germline CDR1 is SGHRS and CDR2 YFSETQ. The V segment lost 3 bases and the J segment 4 bases; nucleotides outside the gene matches: 6. Profiling relied on immunoSEQ multiplex PCR, and the TCRdb table lists in-frame clones only, not all of them. This sample yields about 38,000 clones, of which around 90% are seen a single time; roughly 0.52% belongs to the top ten. This clonotype originated in a female donor with multiple sclerosis, enrolled in a pregnancy study. The gene calls are TRBV5-1 and TRBJ2-3, with TRBD2 matching 12 bases. The specimen comprised CD4+ T cells from peripheral blood mononuclear cells, sampled before pregnancy. Here the CDR3 reads CASSSQLAGGPDTQYF. DNA for the CDR3: TGCGCCAGCAGCTCGCAACTAGCGGGGGGCCCAGATACGCAGTATTTT.